This TCR beta chain was recovered during a study of cytomegalovirus exposure and HLA in healthy donors. With respect to this clone: Its target is unknown.

Clones were sequenced by immunoSEQ multiplex PCR, and TCRdb holds only the in-frame ones, with some missing. The table has about 49,000 clones, approximately 90% seen once. CDR3 length: 16 amino acids. V was pared by 4 bases and J by 2 bases, with 8 bases of the junction left unmatched. CDR1 and CDR2 (germline): SGHRS, YFSETQ. Study-wide results and limits: High specificity and sensitivity for cytomegalovirus status were reported for the classifier.

Sample: PBMCs. The gene calls are TRBV5-1 and TRBJ2-7, with 11 bases lining up with TRBD2. The sequence came from a young man in good health and CMV-seronegative. Here the CDR3 DNA reads TGCGCCAGCAGCCAAAAACTAGCGGGAGATGCCTACGAGCAGTACTTC. Protein sequence: CASSQKLAGDAYEQYF. The full variable domain, completed using reference TRBV5-1 and TRBJ2-7, is KAGVTQTPRYLIKTRGQQVTLSCSPISGHRSVSWYQQTPGQGLQFLFEYFSETQRNKGNFPGRFSGRQFSNSRSEMNVSTLELGDSALYLCASSQKLAGDAYEQYFGPGTRLTVT.